These 20 T cell receptor beta chains originate from one sample sequenced in a study of cytomegalovirus exposure and HLA in healthy donors. Vbeta (60) and Jbeta (13) primers were used in the PCR. The repertoire was sequenced with immunoSEQ multiplex PCR; TCRdb's copy has only in-frame clones and lacks some. The repertoire includes approximately 100,000 clones, about 74% of them detected once, and 1.8% sits in the top ten. What was sequenced was PBMCs. These receptors all stem from a male donor in good health and CMV-seronegative.

This clone was seen ten or more times. This rearrangement joins TRBV7-9 to TRBJ2-3; 10 bases line up with TRBD2. The CDR3 is 14 residues long. The germline CDR1 and CDR2 sequences are SEHNR and FQNEAQ (reference sequence). With 5 bases clipped from V and 2 bases from J, the junction kept 1 base outside the gene matches. The CDR3, as DNA: TGTGCCAGCAGCACTAGCGGGAACACAGATACGCAGTATTTT. It encodes CASSTSGNTDTQYF.

J is TRBJ2-7 and V is TRBV6-6; D may be TRBD2 (6 bases). The CDR3 runs to 14 residues. Germline CDR1 MNHNY, CDR2 SVGAGI (reference sequence). V lost 3 bases to trimming and J lost 3 bases, with 12 bases between them. Here the CDR3 DNA reads TGTGCCAGCAGTTATGCTGAGGGAGGCTACGAGCAGTACTTC. Encoded protein: CASSYAEGGYEQYF.

The chain is built from TRBV19 and TRBJ2-2; D remains ambiguous. The V gene's germline CDR1 is LNHDA and CDR2 SQIVND (reference sequence). The germline V and J ends were trimmed by 4 bases and 1 base, with 10 bases remaining between them. This CDR3 has 15 residues. CDR3 sequence (DNA): TGTGCCAGTAGTAGACACCTCTTGAACACCGGGGAGCTGTTTTTT. Translation gives CASSRHLLNTGELFF.

The rearrangement joins TRBV7-8 to TRBJ1-5, with D unresolved. The CDR3 has 14 amino acids. V lost 2 bases to trimming and J lost 4 bases, with 9 bases between them. Per the germline V gene, CDR1 is SGHVS and CDR2 is FQNEAQ. The DNA for the CDR3 is TGTGCCAGCAGCTTACGCGGGGAGAATCAGCCCCAGCATTTT. This encodes CASSLRGENQPQHF.

This clone was picked up a small number of times. The genes are TRBV19 and TRBJ1-3, with a tentative D call TRBD1 (5 bases). Germline-derived CDR1 and CDR2 are LNHDA and SQIVND (reference sequence). V lost 6 bases, J lost 0 bases, and 15 bases lay in between. The CDR3 is 16 residues long. Here the CDR3 DNA reads TGTGCCAGTAGGGACACCCCCGCGGCCTCTGGAAACACCATATATTTT. Its protein product is CASRDTPAASGNTIYF.

The gene calls are TRBV27 and TRBJ1-1, with D uncertain. The V end was cut by 0 bases, the J end by 4 bases, with 9 bases between. The CDR3 runs to 14 residues. Germline values: CDR1 MNHEY, CDR2 SMNVEV (reference sequence). DNA of the CDR3: TGTGCCAGCAGTTTATCAGGAAGGAGCACTGAAGCTTTCTTT. It translates to CASSLSGRSTEAFF.

This chain uses TRBV5-1 with TRBJ1-4; D not resolved. Germline CDR1 reads SGHRS; CDR2 reads YFSETQ. Trimming took 2 bases from V and 0 from J, leaving 8 bases between them. CDR3 length: 15 amino acids. CDR3 loop: CASSLRTATNEKLFF. The CDR3 DNA reads as TGCGCCAGCAGCTTACGGACTGCAACTAATGAAAAACTGTTTTTT.

The chain couples TRBV27 to TRBJ1-2; 10 bases match TRBD1. The CDR3 is 17 residues long. Germline assignment: CDR1 MNHEY and CDR2 SMNVEV (reference sequence). The V segment lost 8 bases and the J segment 2 bases; nucleotides outside the gene matches: 14. The CDR3 bases are TGTGCCAGCGCAATCCGGGACAGGGGTTTGGGGAACTATGGCTACACCTTC. Translated, it gives CASAIRDRGLGNYGYTF.

This chain links TRBV15 with TRBJ2-7; 8 positions agree with TRBD1. This CDR3 region has 15 residues. V was clipped by 1 base and J by 2 bases; unmatched bases: 4. In germline, CDR1 is LNHNV, CDR2 YYDKDF (reference sequence). This CDR3 reads CATSRAGTGPYEQYF. DNA of the CDR3: TGTGCCACCAGCAGAGCCGGGACAGGTCCCTACGAGCAGTACTTC.

This clone was found a few times. The gene calls are TRBV27 and TRBJ2-7; 10 bases map to TRBD2. Germline V gene sequence: CDR1 MNHEY, CDR2 SMNVEV (reference sequence). V lost 3 bases and J lost 7; bases outside the gene matches: 6. The CDR3 contains 14 residues. CDR3 in DNA: TGTGCCAGCAGTTTGGCTAGCGGGAGAGGGGAGCAGTACTTC. Encoded protein: CASSLASGRGEQYF.

This chain links TRBV2 with TRBJ2-2, with a weak D call TRBD1 (7 bases). Germline assignment: CDR1 SNHLY and CDR2 FYNNEI. The CDR3 covers 16 residues. V gave up 4 bases and J gave up 5 bases, with 17 bases separating them. The CDR3 sequence is CASSVNTGEATGELFF. CDR3 nucleotide sequence: TGTGCCAGCAGTGTGAACACAGGGGAGGCGACCGGGGAGCTGTTTTTT.

This clone was picked up a small number of times. The genes are TRBV10-3 and TRBJ1-1; tentative D call: TRBD1 (5 bases). The V end lost 0 bases, the J end lost 11 bases, and 19 bases lay between the germline ends. Germline CDR1 reads ENHRY; CDR2 reads SYGVKD. The CDR3 runs 15 residues. CDR3 nucleotides: TGTGCCATCAGTGAGTCCCGGGGGGTGGCCTCTGTGGCTTTCTTT. This sequence encodes CAISESRGVASVAFF.

This clone showed up just a few times. The chain employs TRBV28 and TRBJ1-2; D is unclear. The CDR3 length is 14 residues. V was clipped by 3 bases and J by 4 bases, with 12 bases between them. The germline CDR1 and CDR2 sequences are MDHEN and SYDVKM. The CDR3 nucleotides are TGTGCCAGCAGTTTGGTGGTCTCGGGCTATGGCTACACCTTC. It is translated as CASSLVVSGYGYTF.

The chain combines TRBV30 with TRBJ2-7; 9 bases line up with TRBD1. Germline CDR1 is GTSNPN and CDR2 is SVGIG (reference sequence). This CDR3 region has 14 residues. Losses at the gene ends were 3 bases for V and 4 bases for J; bases not matched to a gene: 7. CDR3 DNA sequence: TGTGCCTGGAGGCTACAGGGGGCACTTTACGAGCAGTACTTC. Its protein product is CAWRLQGALYEQYF.

This clone is deemed medium-sized. The rearrangement joins TRBV9 to TRBJ2-7; D perhaps matches TRBD2 (5 bases). Between the trimmed V and J ends, which lost 0 bases and 0 bases, there was a span of 10 bases. The CDR3 sequence is 15 residues long. Germline V CDR1 and CDR2: SGDLS, YYNGEE. The CDR3 sequence: CASSVGRISSYEQYF. CDR3 bases: TGTGCCAGCAGCGTAGGGAGGATTTCCTCCTACGAGCAGTACTTC.

The chain uses TRBV30 and TRBJ2-1; 8 bases map to TRBD2. Germline-derived CDR1 and CDR2 are GTSNPN and SVGIG (reference sequence). J gave up 1 base and V 3 bases, and 11 bases lay outside the gene matches. The CDR3 runs to 17 residues. In nucleotides, the CDR3 is TGTGCCTGGAGAGGACTAGCAGTCAGGAGGTCCTACAATGAGCAGTTCTTC. This sequence encodes CAWRGLAVRRSYNEQFF.

The gene calls are TRBV4-1 and TRBJ2-7; TRBD2 matches 11 bases. Trimming cost V 4 bases and J 2 bases; bases outside gene matches: 7. Germline CDR1 and CDR2: MGHRA and YSYEKL. The CDR3 extends over 16 amino acids. In DNA form, the CDR3 reads TGCGCCAGCAGCCCCACTCGACTAGCGGGGACCTACGAGCAGTACTTC. Amino acids: CASSPTRLAGTYEQYF.

This chain connects TRBV7-2 to TRBJ2-3, with D possibly TRBD2 on 6 matching bases. Trimming took 5 bases from V and 3 from J, leaving 12 bases between them. The CDR3 has 14 amino acids. From germline, CDR1 is SGHTA and CDR2 FQGNSA. The chain's CDR3 is CASSPPSGTDTQYF. CDR3 DNA: TGTGCCAGCAGCCCGCCGAGCGGGACAGATACGCAGTATTTT.

The V call is TRBV7-9, the J call TRBJ2-2; D may be TRBD1 (5 bases). The CDR3 runs to 16 residues. V lost 5 bases and J lost 6, with 19 bases in between. The germline CDR1 and CDR2 sequences are SEHNR and FQNEAQ (reference sequence). This CDR3 is CASSRAGQGSPGELFF. The CDR3 DNA is TGTGCCAGCAGCCGGGCCGGGCAGGGCTCACCCGGGGAGCTGTTTTTT.

The chain carries TRBV6-1 and TRBJ2-5; TRBD1 matches 8 bases. CDR1 MNHNS and CDR2 SASEGT come from the germline V gene. With V trimmed by 3 bases and J by 7 bases, 7 bases remained unmatched. This CDR3 is built from 14 residues. DNA for the CDR3: TGTGCCAGCAGTGACAGGGGGCTCGTCGGGACCCAGTACTTC. This encodes CASSDRGLVGTQYF.